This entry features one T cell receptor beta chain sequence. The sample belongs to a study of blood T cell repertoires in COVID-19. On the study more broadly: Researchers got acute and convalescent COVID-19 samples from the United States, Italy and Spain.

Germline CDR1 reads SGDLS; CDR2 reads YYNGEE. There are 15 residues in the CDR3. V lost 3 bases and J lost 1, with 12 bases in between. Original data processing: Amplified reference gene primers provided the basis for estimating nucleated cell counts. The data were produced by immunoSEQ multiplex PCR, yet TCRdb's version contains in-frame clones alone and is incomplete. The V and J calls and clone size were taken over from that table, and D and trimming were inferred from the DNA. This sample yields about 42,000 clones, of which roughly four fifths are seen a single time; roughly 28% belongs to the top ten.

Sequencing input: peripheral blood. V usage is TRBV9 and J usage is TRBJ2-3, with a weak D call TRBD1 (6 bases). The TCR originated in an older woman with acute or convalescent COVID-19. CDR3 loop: CASSAPGAGTDTQYF. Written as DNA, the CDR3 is TGTGCCAGCAGCGCACCAGGGGCAGGCACAGATACGCAGTATTTT.